A single sample gave rise to the 10 T cell receptor beta chains below, sequenced in a study of T cell responses to AZD1222 COVID-19 vaccine. This table comes from immunoSEQ multiplex PCR, and its TCRdb copy is limited to in-frame clones, with some not included. The sample carries more than 85,000 clones, about 81% recorded once. Here the sequenced sample was peripheral blood, taken 28 days after the second AZD1222 dose. All receptors come from an adult who received the AZD1222 COVID-19 vaccine.

This clone was detected only a few times. CDR3 region: CASSLLSSSYEQYF. Written as DNA, the CDR3 is TGCGCCAGCAGCTTGCTGTCGAGCTCCTACGAGCAGTACTTC. This chain connects TRBV5-1 to TRBJ2-7; D remains ambiguous. Trimming left V 1 base short and J 0 bases short, with 8 bases between. This CDR3 spans 14 amino acids. Germline V gene data show CDR1 as SGHRS and CDR2 as YFSETQ.

The rearrangement uses TRBV6-5 and TRBJ2-6; no clear D gene. CDR3 length equals 13 residues. The germline gives CDR1 MNHEY, CDR2 SVGAGI. Deletions cut 8 bases from V and 4 bases from J, with 9 bases between. The CDR3 coding sequence is TGTGCCAGCGGGAAATCAGGGGCCAACGTCCTGACTTTC. Amino acid sequence: CASGKSGANVLTF.

J is TRBJ2-7 and V is TRBV7-2; 7 positions match TRBD2. CDR3 length: 16 amino acids. V lost 1 base to trimming and J lost 1 base; unmatched junction nucleotides: 7. Germline V gene data show CDR1 as SGHTA and CDR2 as FQGNSA. CDR3 DNA sequence: TGTGCCAGCAGCTTAGAGGTTCCTAGCGGATCCTACGAGCAGTACTTC. Encoded protein: CASSLEVPSGSYEQYF.

The gene calls are TRBV20-1 and TRBJ2-7; possibly TRBD1 for D (5 bases). The CDR3 contains 11 residues. Trimming stripped 4 bases from V and 2 bases from J, with 6 bases between. Germline V gene data show CDR1 as DFQATT and CDR2 as SNEGSKA (reference sequence). The CDR3 nucleotides read TGCAGTGCTACGACAGCCTACGAGCAGTACTTC. It specifies CSATTAYEQYF.

This clone was detected a few times. J is TRBJ2-4 and V is TRBV7-8, with D possibly matching TRBD2 (6 bases). CDR1 and CDR2 from the germline V gene are SGHVS and FQNEAQ. The CDR3 sequence is 16 residues long. Deletions cut 5 bases from V and 7 bases from J, with 21 bases between. Here the CDR3 reads CASSDSTGRLGNIQYF. CDR3 DNA sequence: TGTGCCAGCAGCGACAGCACGGGGAGGCTTGGGAACATTCAGTACTTC.

This clone showed up just once. This chain links TRBV9 with TRBJ2-1, with 7 nucleotides matching TRBD1. Trimming took 8 bases from V and 2 from J; bases not matched to a gene: 7. The germline V gene encodes CDR1 SGDLS and CDR2 YYNGEE. The CDR3 is 14 amino acids. CDR3 bases: TGTGCCAGTTCTCCGGACAGGACCTACAATGAGCAGTTCTTC. Encoded protein: CASSPDRTYNEQFF.

This chain uses TRBV19 with TRBJ1-5; possibly TRBD1 for D (5 bases). This CDR3 is 19 amino acids long. Germline loops: CDR1 LNHDA, CDR2 SQIVND (reference sequence). The V and J ends lost 2 bases and 6 bases respectively, with 26 bases between them. The CDR3 region has the DNA TGTGCCAGTAGTATATACGGGGCAGGGAAAGTTGTCGGGAGTCAGCCCCAGCATTTT. Its translation: CASSIYGAGKVVGSQPQHF.

The chain combines TRBV10-3 with TRBJ2-7; TRBD2 aligns across 10 bases. The V gene's germline CDR1 is ENHRY and CDR2 SYGVKD. The J segment lost 3 bases and the V segment lost 0 bases, leaving 8 bases of the junction unmatched. This CDR3 comprises 17 residues. CDR3 in DNA: TGTGCCATCAGTGAGTCGTCTAGCGGGGGCCGGATCTACGAGCAGTACTTC. Protein: CAISESSSGGRIYEQYF.

V is TRBV6-4 and J is TRBJ2-1; tentative D call: TRBD1 (6 bases). V lost 2 bases, J lost 6 bases, and 11 bases lay in between. The CDR3 spans 14 residues. The germline CDR1 and CDR2 sequences are MRHNA and SNTAGT. The CDR3 spells CASSDRVGGNEQFF. In nucleotides, the CDR3 is TGTGCCAGCAGTGACCGAGTAGGGGGCAATGAGCAGTTCTTC.

The V gene is TRBV6-5, the J gene TRBJ2-1; possibly TRBD2 for D (6 bases). Deletions cut 0 bases from V and 10 bases from J, with 10 bases between. Germline-derived CDR1 and CDR2 are MNHEY and SVGAGI. The CDR3 spans 13 residues. Written as DNA, the CDR3 is TGTGCCAGCAGTTACTCGAGTGGAGGGGAGCAGTTCTTC. Protein product: CASSYSSGGEQFF.